This T cell receptor (beta chain) was identified in a study of blood T cell repertoires in COVID-19. The protocol was immunoSEQ multiplex PCR, while the TCRdb copy is restricted to in-frame clones and leaves out a portion. The sample holds approximately 170,000 clones, roughly four fifths seen once. Trimming took 5 bases from V and 7 from J; bases not matched to a gene: 8. CDR3 length equals 14 residues. Germline values: CDR1 KGHSH, CDR2 LQKENI. The rearrangement uses TRBV18 and TRBJ2-1, with 7 nucleotides matching TRBD1. The source is a man between 60 and 75 years old with active or convalescent COVID-19. The specimen sequenced was peripheral blood. In DNA, the CDR3 is TGTGCCAGCTCAGCCGGGACAGTGTTAAATGAGCAGTTCTTC. Protein: CASSAGTVLNEQFF.